The 32 T cell receptor beta chains below were found in one sample sequenced in a study of vaccination and CD4 T cells after COVID-19. The treatment denotes: approximately 9-day PBMC culture with coronavirus spike peptide pools or control peptides (ViraFEST assay). Sequenced with the Oncomine TCR Beta short-read assay was DNA taken from cultured CD4+ T cells. TCRdb reanalysed the PCR reads using MiXCR and keeps one entry per CDR3 protein. The profile shows 15,000 or so distinct CDR3 sequences, 40% to 60% of them singletons. No antigens are known for them. Sequenced input: CD4+ T cells from blood, cultured in vitro. Receptors were obtained from a human donor who had recovered from COVID-19.

V gene TRBV19 combines with J gene TRBJ2-4; D uncertain. From germline, CDR1 is LNHDA and CDR2 SQIVND (reference sequence). The ends were cut back, 3 bases at V and 6 bases at J, with 15 bases in the middle. The CDR3 has 15 amino acids. The chain's CDR3 is CASSIGASTVNIQYF. CDR3 DNA: TGTGCCAGTAGTATCGGCGCCTCTACAGTAAACATTCAGTACTTC.

This clonotype has just a few counts. An end of the junction does not agree with germline; a read error may underlie this. V is TRBV19 and J is TRBJ2-1; D is perhaps TRBD2 (6 bases). The germline gives CDR1 LNHDA, CDR2 SQIVND (reference sequence). This CDR3 is 16 amino acids long. This CDR3 reads CASTLPRGSGNNEQFF. For the CDR3, the DNA is TGTGCCAGTACCCTTCCCCGTGGTAGCGGCAACAATGAGCAGTTCTTT.

The CDR3 DNA is TGTGCCATCAGTGCCGGAGATAATTCACCCCTCCACTTT. Its protein product is CAISAGDNSPLHF. V gene TRBV10-3 combines with J gene TRBJ1-6, with D uncertain. The ends were cut back, 4 bases at V and 5 bases at J, with 6 bases in the middle. Looked up from germline, CDR1 is ENHRY and CDR2 is SYGVKD. The CDR3 spans 13 residues.

The chain uses TRBV7-9 and TRBJ1-2, with TRBD1 identical over 8 bases. Germline CDR1 SEHNR, CDR2 FQNEAQ (reference sequence). The length of the CDR3 is 13 residues. V shed 5 bases and J 4 bases; nucleotides not matched to a gene: 3. CDR3 sequence (DNA): TGTGCCAGCAGCATTGGGACAGGCTATGGCTACACCTTC. This sequence encodes CASSIGTGYGYTF.

The V gene is TRBV11-2, the J gene TRBJ2-2; no clear D gene. V was trimmed by 5 bases and J by 1 base, leaving 11 bases between them. CDR1 is SGHAT and CDR2 is FQNNGV in the germline V gene. The CDR3 loop spans 15 amino acids. This chain's CDR3 is CASSAIPGNTGELFF. CDR3 DNA: TGTGCCAGCAGCGCAATCCCTGGGAACACCGGGGAGCTGTTTTTT. Full variable domain (outside the CDR3, taken from reference TRBV11-2 and TRBJ2-2): EAGVAQSPRYKIIEKRQSVAFWCNPISGHATLYWYQQILGQGPKLLIQFQNNGVVDDSQLPKDRFSAERLKGVDSTLKIQPAKLEDSAVYLCASSAIPGNTGELFFGEGSRLTVL.

This clonotype was detected a few times. The chain employs TRBV11-3 and TRBJ1-2; TRBD1 might be the D (5 bases). The CDR3 length is 13 residues. CDR1 SGHNT and CDR2 YENEEA come from the germline V gene. Trimming left V 8 bases short and J 8 bases short, with 18 bases between. The CDR3 loop is CASRLRGSGGYTF. The CDR3 nucleotides read TGTGCCAGCCGGTTGAGGGGATCGGGAGGCTACACCTTC.

This clonotype was seen only a few times. This chain links TRBV6-1 with TRBJ1-1, with D possibly being TRBD1 (6 bases). The CDR3 sequence is 14 residues long. The germline CDR1 and CDR2 sequences are MNHNS and SASEGT. Trimming took off 5 bases at V and 8 bases at J, with 18 bases between the two ends. The CDR3 region has the DNA TGTGCCAGCAGTCGAAAGACAGGCTCCCCAGAAGCTTTCTTT. It specifies CASSRKTGSPEAFF.

The gene calls are TRBV24-1 and TRBJ2-6, with unresolved D. Germline-derived CDR1 and CDR2 are KGHDR and SFDVKD. The length of the CDR3 is 15 residues. Trimming took 3 bases from V and 4 from J, leaving 9 bases between them. The CDR3 DNA reads as TGTGCCACCAGTGATGGTAGGCCCGGGGCCAACGTCCTGACTTTC. This codes for CATSDGRPGANVLTF.

This rearrangement joins TRBV5-1 to TRBJ2-7; TRBD1 agrees at 9 bases. The CDR3 length is 16 residues. Germline assignment: CDR1 SGHRS and CDR2 YFSETQ. J gave up 2 bases and V 1 base, and 7 bases lay outside the gene matches. CDR3 sequence reads: CASSLIVGQGPYEQYF. CDR3 nucleotide sequence: TGCGCCAGCAGCTTGATCGTGGGACAGGGTCCCTACGAGCAGTACTTC.

V gene TRBV27 combines with J gene TRBJ2-6; TRBD1 is a possible D gene (5 bases). CDR3 length: 20 amino acids. CDR1 and CDR2 (germline): MNHEY, SMNVEV (reference sequence). V was cut by 0 bases and J by 0 bases, with 18 bases left in between. DNA of the CDR3: TGTGCCAGCAGTTTATCGGGCGGCGGCAGGGCCCGCTCTGGGGCCAACGTCCTGACTTTC. This translates into CASSLSGGGRARSGANVLTF.

A few counts support this clonotype. The chain links TRBV15 to TRBJ2-1; TRBD1 matches 9 bases. This CDR3 comprises 21 residues. The germline V gene encodes CDR1 LNHNV and CDR2 YYDKDF (reference sequence). V was clipped by 0 bases and J by 3 bases; unmatched bases: 18. The CDR3 DNA reads as TGTGCCACCAGCAGAGATTGGAACAGGGGGCAAGGACGGGGGCTCTACAATGAGCAGTTCTTC. Its protein is CATSRDWNRGQGRGLYNEQFF.

This clonotype was found a few times. J is TRBJ1-5 and V is TRBV28, with 7 nucleotides matching TRBD1. Germline CDR1 is MDHEN and CDR2 is SYDVKM. This CDR3 contains 15 residues. Trimming took 2 bases from V and 6 from J; bases not matched to a gene: 7. Here the CDR3 reads CASSLSPGQIQPQHF. In nucleotides, the CDR3 is TGTGCCAGCAGTTTAAGCCCGGGACAGATTCAGCCCCAGCATTTT.

This clonotype appeared a single time. The chain couples TRBV6-4 to TRBJ1-4; the match to TRBD1 covers 8 bases. Germline V gene sequence: CDR1 MRHNA, CDR2 SNTAGT. The CDR3 runs 14 residues. The J segment lost 8 bases and the V segment lost 10 bases, leaving 12 bases of the junction unmatched. CDR3 DNA sequence: TGTGCCAACGACAGGGGAGTGCGGGACGAAAAACTGTTTTTT. Translated, it gives CANDRGVRDEKLFF.

The chain is built from TRBV6-1 and TRBJ1-5; D is unclear. The V end lost 4 bases, the J end lost 7 bases, and 11 bases lay between the germline ends. This CDR3 has 13 residues. CDR1 and CDR2 from the germline V gene are MNHNS and SASEGT. The CDR3 bases are TGTGCCAGCAGTGGATCCTTCGGGCAGCCCCAGCATTTT. Protein: CASSGSFGQPQHF.

Worth noting for this clonotype: The junction does not match germline at one end; this may be a read error. This chain connects TRBV19 to TRBJ2-3; D is uncertain. The CDR3 consists of 16 residues. Germline-derived CDR1 and CDR2 are LNHDA and SQIVND (reference sequence). The CDR3: CASSPPFPESTDTRYF. In nucleotides, the CDR3 is TGTGCCAGTAGTCCTCCATTTCCGGAAAGCACAGATACGCGGTATTTT.

The chain uses TRBV11-3 and TRBJ2-3; tentative D call: TRBD1 (6 bases). Germline V gives CDR1 SGHNT, CDR2 YENEEA. The CDR3 contains 21 residues. Trimming took 1 base from V and 5 from J, leaving 31 bases between them. DNA for the CDR3: TGTGCCAGCAGCTTAGGACGGACGAACGGAATAGGGGGTTTAAGTGGAGATACGCAGTATTTT. Translating it yields CASSLGRTNGIGGLSGDTQYF.

The table lists this clonotype with a few counts. This sequence joins TRBV24-1 and TRBJ2-3, with D uncertain. The CDR3 is 12 amino acids. CDR1 is KGHDR, CDR2 SFDVKD, per germline. Trimming stripped 5 bases from V and 1 base from J, with 3 bases between. For the CDR3, the DNA is TGTGCCACCAGTGGCGGCACAGATACGCAGTATTTT. It codes for CATSGGTDTQYF.

This clonotype was observed a few times. This chain connects TRBV20-1 to TRBJ2-7; D may correspond to TRBD1 or TRBD2 (5 bases each). CDR3 length: 12 amino acids. Germline CDR1 and CDR2: DFQATT and SNEGSKA (reference sequence). The germline V and J ends were trimmed by 6 bases and 2 bases, with 11 bases remaining between them. CDR3 DNA sequence: TGCAGTGCCAGGGACGGGACCTACGAGCAGTACTTC. The encoded protein is CSARDGTYEQYF.

There are a few counts of this clonotype. The CDR3 bases are TGTGCCAGCAGCTCACGGACAGGGATAGGCACTGAAGCTTTCTTT. Its protein is CASSSRTGIGTEAFF. The rearrangement uses TRBV7-2 and TRBJ1-1; 8 positions agree with TRBD1. The CDR3 sequence is 15 residues long. In germline, CDR1 is SGHTA, CDR2 FQGNSA. J lost 4 bases, V lost 4 bases, and 8 bases had no gene match. The whole variable domain, filled in from reference TRBV7-2 and TRBJ1-1, reads GAGVSQSPSNKVTEKGKDVELRCDPISGHTALYWYRQSLGQGLEFLIYFQGNSAPDKSGLPSDRFSAERTGGSVSTLTIQRTQQEDSAVYLCASSSRTGIGTEAFFGQGTRLTVV.

The chain couples TRBV12-5 to TRBJ2-5, with D hard to call. CDR3 length: 12 amino acids. The germline V and J ends were trimmed by 5 bases and 3 bases, with 7 bases remaining between them. Germline CDR1 is LGHNT and CDR2 is FRNRAP. The CDR3 DNA is TGTGCTAGTGGTATGCAGGAAGAGACCCAGTACTTC. Translation gives CASGMQEETQYF.

This clonotype was seen a handful of times. The rearrangement links TRBV9 to TRBJ2-2, with D possibly TRBD1 on 5 matching bases. The CDR3 consists of 16 residues. Germline V CDR1 and CDR2: SGDLS, YYNGEE. Trimming removed 0 bases from V and 0 bases from J, with 9 bases in between. CDR3: CASSVVVTANTGELFF. In nucleotides, the CDR3 is TGTGCCAGCAGCGTAGTTGTGACAGCGAACACCGGGGAGCTGTTTTTT.

Only one count was recorded for this clonotype. This chain links TRBV20-1 with TRBJ2-3; no reliable D call. Germline values: CDR1 DFQATT, CDR2 SNEGSKA (reference sequence). V lost 6 bases and J 8 bases, leaving 12 bases between the germline ends. This CDR3 has 11 residues. As DNA, the CDR3 is TGCAGTGCGCGTAGGCAGCGTACGCAGTATTTT. Its protein is CSARRQRTQYF.

The rearrangement joins TRBV7-2 to TRBJ2-2, with TRBD2 matching over 8 bases. Losses at the gene ends were 5 bases for V and 4 bases for J; bases not matched to a gene: 9. Germline-derived CDR1 and CDR2 are SGHTA and FQGNSA. This CDR3 contains 16 residues. The CDR3 loop is CASSLGLAGGTGELFF. The CDR3 DNA follows: TGTGCCAGCAGCCTTGGACTAGCCGGAGGCACCGGGGAGCTGTTTTTT.

The V call is TRBV7-9, the J call TRBJ2-7, with TRBD1 identical over 7 bases. The germline CDR1 and CDR2 sequences are SEHNR and FQNEAQ (reference sequence). The CDR3 length is 18 residues. J gave up 0 bases and V 1 base, and 12 bases lay outside the gene matches. CDR3 in DNA: TGTGCCAGCAGCTTAGAGAGGGGGCCCCGGGTGGTCTCCTACGAGCAGTACTTC. Its translation is CASSLERGPRVVSYEQYF.

This clonotype was seen a few times. The V gene is TRBV11-3, the J gene TRBJ2-3, with D hard to call. The germline V gene encodes CDR1 SGHNT and CDR2 YENEEA. The CDR3 spans 12 residues. Trimming took off 5 bases at V and 7 bases at J, with 10 bases between the two ends. As DNA, the CDR3 is TGTGCCAGCAGCCCCCGGGTGAATACGCAGTATTTT. It translates to CASSPRVNTQYF.

This chain links TRBV20-1 with TRBJ2-1, with TRBD2 as a possible D gene (6 bases). Trimming pared 1 base from V and 10 bases from J, leaving 17 bases between. This CDR3 comprises 14 residues. From germline, CDR1 is DFQATT and CDR2 SNEGSKA (reference sequence). The CDR3 DNA reads TGCAGTGCTAGAGTACACATCCCGGGGGAAGAGCAGTTCTTC. Encoded protein: CSARVHIPGEEQFF.

This chain links TRBV10-2 with TRBJ2-1; 8 bases are shared with TRBD2. This CDR3 is 14 amino acids long. Unmatched junction bases numbered 11, after V lost 8 bases and J lost 8 bases. Germline values: CDR1 WSHSY, CDR2 SAAADI. CDR3 sequence reads: CASRAEGGGYEQFF. CDR3 DNA sequence: TGCGCCAGCCGGGCGGAGGGCGGGGGGTATGAGCAGTTCTTC.

This clonotype occurred a few times. This chain connects TRBV2 to TRBJ1-5; the match to TRBD1 covers 7 bases. The CDR3 is 14 residues long. V was clipped by 5 bases and J by 6 bases; unmatched bases: 7. Germline V CDR1 and CDR2: SNHLY, FYNNEI. CDR3 sequence reads: CASSPQGGGQPQHF. CDR3 DNA: TGTGCCAGCAGTCCCCAGGGGGGTGGTCAGCCCCAGCATTTT.

The chain carries TRBV20-1 and TRBJ1-1; D unresolved. Trimming stripped 0 bases from V and 4 bases from J, with 12 bases between. Germline V gene data show CDR1 as DFQATT and CDR2 as SNEGSKA (reference sequence). The CDR3 extends over 14 amino acids. CDR3 in amino acids: CSARDRGRFTEAFF. In nucleotides, the CDR3 is TGCAGTGCTAGAGATCGAGGAAGGTTCACTGAAGCTTTCTTT.

The chain recombines TRBV5-4 with TRBJ2-7; the D gene is possibly TRBD1 (5 bases). Germline CDR1 is SGHNT and CDR2 is YYREEE (reference sequence). There are 15 residues in the CDR3. The V end was cut by 0 bases, the J end by 2 bases, with 12 bases between. As DNA, the CDR3 is TGTGCCAGCAGCTTGGGTGGACACATAGCCTACGAGCAGTACTTC. This sequence encodes CASSLGGHIAYEQYF.

The chain links TRBV11-1 to TRBJ2-2, with TRBD2 identical over 14 bases. This CDR3 comprises 18 residues. Germline V CDR1 and CDR2: SGHAT, FQDESV (reference sequence). With V trimmed by 5 bases and J by 5 bases, 10 bases remained unmatched. CDR3 residues: CASSQMTSGRVRTGELFF. The CDR3 nucleotides read TGTGCCAGCAGCCAGATGACTAGCGGGAGGGTTCGGACCGGGGAGCTGTTTTTT.

The chain recombines TRBV19 with TRBJ2-2, with TRBD1 identical over 9 bases. V gave up 4 bases and J gave up 3 bases; unmatched junction bases: 9. This CDR3 has 17 amino acids. Germline V lookup: CDR1 LNHDA, CDR2 SQIVND (reference sequence). The CDR3 region is CASSTLGQGRYTGELFF. The CDR3 DNA is TGTGCCAGTAGTACCCTCGGACAGGGGCGTTACACCGGGGAGCTGTTTTTT.